This T cell receptor (beta chain) was found in a study of cytomegalovirus exposure and HLA in healthy donors. The donors were members of the validation cohort, which comprised about 120 subjects and was separate from the first cohort of 670 or so subjects. The V segment lost 1 base and the J segment 6 bases; nucleotides outside the gene matches: 7. Germline CDR1 SGDLS, CDR2 YYNGEE. This CDR3 has 15 amino acids. Here immunoSEQ multiplex PCR was the method, and the copy in TCRdb shows in-frame clones only, minus some. The sample yields about 150,000 clones, around nine tenths seen once. Study-level findings and limits: Cytomegalovirus-associated TCR beta chains were listed, numbering 150 to 200. The classifier reportedly diagnosed cytomegalovirus status with high sensitivity and specificity.

About this clone: Its antigen is unknown.

Sequenced: PBMCs. The chain has TRBV9 and TRBJ2-1; 7 bases match TRBD2. This sequence was found in a woman younger than 30 in good health and CMV-seropositive. The CDR3, as DNA: TGTGCCAGCAGCGTAACGGCGGGAGAGGGCAATGAGCAGTTCTTC. Encoded protein: CASSVTAGEGNEQFF.